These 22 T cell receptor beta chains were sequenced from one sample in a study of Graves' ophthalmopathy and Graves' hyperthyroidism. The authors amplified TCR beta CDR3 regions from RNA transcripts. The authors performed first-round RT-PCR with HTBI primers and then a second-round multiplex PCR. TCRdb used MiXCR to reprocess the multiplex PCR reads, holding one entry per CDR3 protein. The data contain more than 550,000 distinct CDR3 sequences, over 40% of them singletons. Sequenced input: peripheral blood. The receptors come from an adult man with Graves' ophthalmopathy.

CDR3 protein: CATSTPGTIPPQHF. CDR3 DNA: TGTGCCACTTCTACACCCGGGACTATACCGCCCCAGCATTTT. The chain links TRBV10-3 to TRBJ1-5, with D perhaps matching TRBD1 (5 bases). The CDR3 has 14 amino acids. Deletions cut 10 bases from V and 9 bases from J, with 22 bases between. Germline loops: CDR1 ENHRY, CDR2 SYGVKD.

The CDR3 DNA follows: TGCAGCGTTGTGGTACAGAACCAAGAGACCCAGTACTTC. It is translated as CSVVVQNQETQYF. V is TRBV29-1 and J is TRBJ2-5; D ambiguous. Trimming removed 4 bases at V and 0 bases at J, with 9 bases between. The CDR3 consists of 13 residues. The germline gives CDR1 SQVTM, CDR2 ANQGSEA.

This CDR3 reads CAISDSLNTEAFF. The CDR3 DNA reads TGTGCCATCAGTGACAGTTTGAACACTGAAGCTTTCTTT. This chain links TRBV10-3 with TRBJ1-1; no definite D call. Deletions cut 3 bases from V and 0 bases from J, with 5 bases between. Germline V gives CDR1 ENHRY, CDR2 SYGVKD. The CDR3 runs to 13 residues.

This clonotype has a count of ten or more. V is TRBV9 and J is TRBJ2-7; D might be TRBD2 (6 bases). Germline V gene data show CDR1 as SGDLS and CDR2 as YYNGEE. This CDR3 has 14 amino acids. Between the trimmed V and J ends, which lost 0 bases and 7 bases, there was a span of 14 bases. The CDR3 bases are TGTGCCAGCAGCGTAGAGGCGGGTCGGGGGGAGCAGTACTTC. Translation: CASSVEAGRGEQYF.

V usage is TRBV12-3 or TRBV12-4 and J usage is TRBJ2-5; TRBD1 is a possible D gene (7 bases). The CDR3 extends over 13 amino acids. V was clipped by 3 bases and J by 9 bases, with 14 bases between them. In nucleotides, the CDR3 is TGTGCCAGCAGTTTTGGGCAGGGGGAGGCCCAGTACTTC. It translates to CASSFGQGEAQYF.

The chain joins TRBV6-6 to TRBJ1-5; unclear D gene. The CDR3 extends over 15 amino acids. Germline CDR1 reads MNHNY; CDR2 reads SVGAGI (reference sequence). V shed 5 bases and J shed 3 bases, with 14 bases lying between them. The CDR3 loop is CASSEHVGSNQPQHF. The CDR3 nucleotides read TGTGCCAGCAGTGAACACGTAGGTTCCAATCAGCCCCAGCATTTT.

CDR3 sequence: CAISDWTQASVGHEQYF. In DNA form, the CDR3 reads TGTGCCATCAGTGATTGGACCCAGGCCTCCGTGGGCCACGAGCAGTACTTC. The chain recombines TRBV10-3 with TRBJ2-7; D call uncertain. Trimming stripped 3 bases from V and 5 bases from J, with 23 bases between. The CDR3 is made up of 17 amino acids. The germline CDR1 and CDR2 sequences are ENHRY and SYGVKD.

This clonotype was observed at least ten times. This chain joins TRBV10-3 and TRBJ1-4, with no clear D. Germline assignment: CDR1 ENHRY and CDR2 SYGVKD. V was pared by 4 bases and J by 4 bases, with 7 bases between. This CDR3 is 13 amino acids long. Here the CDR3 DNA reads TGTGCCATCAGTGTTCAGGTTAATGAAAAACTGTTTTTT. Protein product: CAISVQVNEKLFF.

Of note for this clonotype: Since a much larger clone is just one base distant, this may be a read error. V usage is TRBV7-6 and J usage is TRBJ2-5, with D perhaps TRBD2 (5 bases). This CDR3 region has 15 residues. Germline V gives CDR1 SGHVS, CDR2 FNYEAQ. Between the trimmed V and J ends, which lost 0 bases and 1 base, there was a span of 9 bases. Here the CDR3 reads CASSLAERCQETQYF. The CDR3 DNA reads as TGTGCCAGCAGCTTAGCTGAGCGGTGCCAAGAGACCCAGTACTTC. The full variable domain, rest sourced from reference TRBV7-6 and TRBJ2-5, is GAGVSQSPRYKVTKRGQDVALRCDPISGHVSLYWYRQALGQGPEFLTYFNYEAQQDKSGLPNDRFSAERPEGSISTLTIQRTEQRDSAMYRCASSLAERCQETQYFGPGTRLLVL.

CDR3 sequence reads: CASGTSGVYNEQFF. CDR3 DNA sequence: TGTGCCAGCGGGACTAGCGGGGTCTACAATGAGCAGTTCTTC. The chain couples TRBV2 to TRBJ2-1; TRBD2 aligns across 13 bases. Trimming cost V 8 bases and J 3 bases; bases outside gene matches: 1. This CDR3 is 14 amino acids long. CDR1 and CDR2 (germline): SNHLY, FYNNEI.

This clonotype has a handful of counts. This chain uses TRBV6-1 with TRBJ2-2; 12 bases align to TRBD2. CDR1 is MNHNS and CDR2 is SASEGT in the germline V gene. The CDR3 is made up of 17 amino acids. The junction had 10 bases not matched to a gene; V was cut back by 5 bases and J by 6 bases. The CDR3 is CASSRYLAGGPAGELFF. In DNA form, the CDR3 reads TGTGCCAGCAGTCGCTACCTAGCGGGGGGGCCGGCCGGGGAGCTGTTTTTT.

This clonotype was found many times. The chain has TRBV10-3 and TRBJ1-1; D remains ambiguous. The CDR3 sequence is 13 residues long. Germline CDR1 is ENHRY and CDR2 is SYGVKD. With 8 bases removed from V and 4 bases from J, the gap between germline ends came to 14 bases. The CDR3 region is CAISSVGSTEAFF. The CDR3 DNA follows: TGTGCCATCTCTTCCGTAGGGAGCACTGAAGCTTTCTTT.

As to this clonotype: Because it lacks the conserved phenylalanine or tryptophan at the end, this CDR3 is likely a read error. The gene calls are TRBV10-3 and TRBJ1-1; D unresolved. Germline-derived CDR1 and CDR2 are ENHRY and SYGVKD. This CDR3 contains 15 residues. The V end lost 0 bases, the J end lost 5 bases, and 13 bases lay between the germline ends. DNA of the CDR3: TGTGCCATCAGTGAGTCGTCGGGAGACCAGACTGAAGCTTTCCTT. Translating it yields CAISESSGDQTEAFL.

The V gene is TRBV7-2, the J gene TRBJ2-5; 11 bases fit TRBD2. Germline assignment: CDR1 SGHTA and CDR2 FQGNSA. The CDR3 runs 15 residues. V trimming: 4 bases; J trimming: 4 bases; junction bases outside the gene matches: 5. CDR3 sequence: CASSWTSGRGETQYF. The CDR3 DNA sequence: TGTGCCAGCAGCTGGACTAGCGGGCGAGGAGAGACCCAGTACTTC.

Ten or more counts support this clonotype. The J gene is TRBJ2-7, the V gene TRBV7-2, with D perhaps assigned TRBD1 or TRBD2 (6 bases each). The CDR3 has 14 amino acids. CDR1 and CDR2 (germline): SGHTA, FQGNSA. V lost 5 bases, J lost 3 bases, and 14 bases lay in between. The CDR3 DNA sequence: TGTGCCAGCAGCCCTTTTAGGGGGGACTACGAGCAGTACTTC. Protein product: CASSPFRGDYEQYF.

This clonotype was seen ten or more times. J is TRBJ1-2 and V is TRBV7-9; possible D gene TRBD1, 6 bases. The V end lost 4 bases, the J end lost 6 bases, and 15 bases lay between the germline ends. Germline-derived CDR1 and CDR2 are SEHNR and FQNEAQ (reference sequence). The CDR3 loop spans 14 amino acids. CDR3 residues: CASSSLGQGNGYTF. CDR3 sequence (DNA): TGTGCCAGCAGCTCACTTGGGCAGGGGAATGGCTACACCTTC.

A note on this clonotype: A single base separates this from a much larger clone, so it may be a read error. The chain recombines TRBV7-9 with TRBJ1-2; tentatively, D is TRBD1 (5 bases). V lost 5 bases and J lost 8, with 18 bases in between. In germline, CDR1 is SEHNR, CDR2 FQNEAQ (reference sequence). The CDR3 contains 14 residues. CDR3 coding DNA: TGTGCCAGCAGCCGGGGCTTCAACCAAGGGGGCTACACCTTC. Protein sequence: CASSRGFNQGGYTF.

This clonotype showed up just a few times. For the CDR3, the DNA is TGTGCCAGCGGGGAAGACAGAACGGAGACCCAGCATTTT. Its translation is CASGEDRTETQHF. The chain carries TRBV2 and TRBJ1-5; tentatively, D is TRBD1 (5 bases). Germline CDR1 SNHLY, CDR2 FYNNEI. Between the trimmed V and J ends, which lost 8 bases and 11 bases, there was a span of 19 bases. The CDR3 extends over 13 amino acids.

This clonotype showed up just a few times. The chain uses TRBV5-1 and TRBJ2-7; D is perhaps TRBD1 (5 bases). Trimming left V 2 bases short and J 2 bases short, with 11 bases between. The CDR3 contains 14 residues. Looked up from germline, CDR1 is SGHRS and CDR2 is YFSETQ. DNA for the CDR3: TGCGCCAGCAGCTTCAGGGTAGGGGCCTACGAGCAGTACTTC. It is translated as CASSFRVGAYEQYF. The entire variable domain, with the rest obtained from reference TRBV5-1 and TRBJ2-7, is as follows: KAGVTQTPRYLIKTRGQQVTLSCSPISGHRSVSWYQQTPGQGLQFLFEYFSETQRNKGNFPGRFSGRQFSNSRSEMNVSTLELGDSALYLCASSFRVGAYEQYFGPGTRLTVT.

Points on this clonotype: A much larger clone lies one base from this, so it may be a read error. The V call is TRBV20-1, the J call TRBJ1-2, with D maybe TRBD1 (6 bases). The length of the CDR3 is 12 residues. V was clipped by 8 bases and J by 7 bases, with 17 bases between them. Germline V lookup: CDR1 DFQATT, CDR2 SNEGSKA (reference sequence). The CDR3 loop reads CSPGRGGCGYTF. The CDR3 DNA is TGCAGTCCGGGCAGGGGCGGGTGTGGCTACACCTTC.

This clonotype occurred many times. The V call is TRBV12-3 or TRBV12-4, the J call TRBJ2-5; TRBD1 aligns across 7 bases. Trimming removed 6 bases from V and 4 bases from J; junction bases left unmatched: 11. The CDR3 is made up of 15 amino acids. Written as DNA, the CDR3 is TGTGCCAGCAGCGATCTAACAGGGGTTGGAGAGACCCAGTACTTC. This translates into CASSDLTGVGETQYF.

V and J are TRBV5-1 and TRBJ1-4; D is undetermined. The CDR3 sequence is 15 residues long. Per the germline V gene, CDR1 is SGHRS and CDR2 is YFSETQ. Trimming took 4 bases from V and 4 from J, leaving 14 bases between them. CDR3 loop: CASSPEPGGNEKLFF. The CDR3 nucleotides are TGCGCCAGCAGCCCCGAACCGGGAGGTAATGAAAAACTGTTTTTT. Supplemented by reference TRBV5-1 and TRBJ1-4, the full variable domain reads KAGVTQTPRYLIKTRGQQVTLSCSPISGHRSVSWYQQTPGQGLQFLFEYFSETQRNKGNFPGRFSGRQFSNSRSEMNVSTLELGDSALYLCASSPEPGGNEKLFFGSGTQLSVL.